This passage covers 4 T cell receptor beta chains from one sample sequenced in a study of CD8 T cells in ankylosing spondylitis. TCRdb re-called the 5' RACE reads with MiXCR, one entry per CDR3 protein. The data show about 160,000 distinct CDR3 sequences, roughly 18% seen once. Sequenced sample: blood, either unsorted or a sorted T cell fraction (not recorded which). Receptors were obtained from a male donor with ankylosing spondylitis or in good health (not recorded which).

This clonotype was seen a handful of times. The rearrangement joins TRBV2 to TRBJ1-2; tentatively, D is TRBD1 (5 bases). Germline V gene data show CDR1 as SNHLY and CDR2 as FYNNEI. V lost 6 bases to trimming and J lost 4 bases, with 24 bases between them. The CDR3 contains 17 residues. The CDR3 region has the DNA TGTGCCAGCAGCGTCTCGGGACCTTCGACCTTTGGCTATGGCTACACCTTC. It specifies CASSVSGPSTFGYGYTF.

This clonotype was seen at least ten times. This chain links TRBV6-5 with TRBJ2-7, with D unresolved. Trimming stripped 2 bases from V and 7 bases from J, with 12 bases between. This CDR3 spans 13 amino acids. Germline CDR1 MNHEY, CDR2 SVGAGI. CDR3 protein: CASSYASLREQYF. The CDR3 DNA reads TGTGCCAGCAGTTACGCGTCCCTCCGGGAGCAGTACTTC.

The chain joins TRBV12-5 to TRBJ2-2; D not certain. The CDR3 loop spans 13 amino acids. V lost 9 bases and J 6 bases, leaving 14 bases between the germline ends. Germline V lookup: CDR1 LGHNT, CDR2 FRNRAP. The CDR3 region is CASSEVGSGELFF. CDR3 sequence (DNA): TGTGCTAGCTCTGAGGTCGGTTCCGGGGAGCTGTTTTTT.

There are many counts of this clonotype. V usage is TRBV7-8 and J usage is TRBJ2-1; 9 nucleotides agree with TRBD2. The germline V gene has CDR1 SGHVS and CDR2 FQNEAQ. V was clipped by 1 base and J by 8 bases; unmatched bases: 6. There are 15 residues in the CDR3. CDR3: CASSLVSGRLDEQFF. Here the CDR3 DNA reads TGTGCCAGCAGCTTAGTTAGCGGGAGACTCGATGAGCAGTTCTTC.